This T cell receptor beta chain was recovered during a study of regulatory T cells in long-lasting Graves disease. Trimming cost V 1 base and J 5 bases; bases outside gene matches: 6. CDR3 length equals 15 residues. Germline values: CDR1 MDHEN, CDR2 SYDVKM. Noted time point: persistent/refractory GD, antithyroid drugs over 5 years with positive TRAb. Making the TCR library involved RNA that had been extracted from PBMCs. Sequencing libraries for TCR beta were prepared with iRepertoire HTBI primers and Arm-PCR of CDR3 regions. Source study methods: Segment identification across samples yielded around 61 TRBV and around 13 TRBJ segments. TCRdb fed the multiplex PCR reads into MiXCR, producing one record per CDR3 protein. V and J calls and clone size were set by TCRdb, not the authors. The table has 700,000 or so distinct CDR3 sequences, approximately 29% seen once. Ten or more counts support this clonotype.

The TCR sequence derives from a female donor with Graves disease. Sequences were derived from peripheral blood mononuclear cells (PBMCs), sampled when the disease was refractory, from a patient treated with antithyroid drugs. The V and J genes are TRBV28 and TRBJ2-5, with 8 bases identical to TRBD2. CDR3 protein: CASSLFWAGGETQYF. CDR3 nucleotide sequence: TGTGCCAGCAGTTTATTCTGGGCGGGAGGTGAGACCCAGTACTTC. The full variable domain, rest sourced from reference TRBV28 and TRBJ2-5, is DVKVTQSSRYLVKRTGEKVFLECVQDMDHENMFWYRQDPGLGLRLIYFSYDVKMKEKGDIPEGYSVSREKKERFSLILESASTNQTSMYLCASSLFWAGGETQYFGPGTRLLVL.